The T cell receptor beta chain described here comes from a study of blood T cell repertoires in COVID-19 (dated by TCRdb to 2018 to 2020). Study-level background: The collaborator samples originated in the United States, Italy and Spain and spanned the acute and convalescent phases of COVID-19. Samples came from the ongoing ImmuneRACE study (first 160 participants) plus 1,254 subjects from 6 global collaborators. Where available, HLA class I and class II types were obtained from metadata supplied by the sample provider rather than from assay-based typing. The material from the prospective study consisted of cDNA or gDNA derived from T cells, B-cell-depleted T cells, or PBMCs. The dataset comprised deeply sampled blood TCRbeta repertoires from subjects exposed to, actively infected with, or recovered from COVID-19. The repertoires were released in a freely available public database meant as a resource for research on the immune response to SARS-CoV-2. A de-identified subject ID, COVID-19 status, age in years and sex were almost always included in the sample metadata. Points the paper makes about the study in general: Clinical and demographic metadata were provided uncurated, with the amount varying by source and participant.

Trimming leaves V shorter by 1 base and J shorter by 0 bases, with the junction holding 8 bases beyond the gene matches. The CDR3 numbers 17 residues from cysteine through phenylalanine. Just the 51-base CDR3 DNA is kept, in frame starting at base 1. CDR1 and CDR2, looked up from the germline V gene (reference sequence), are LGHDT and YNNKEL. The collaborating institutions used their own protocols to collect whole blood in K2EDTA tubes. For TCRbeta analysis, collaborators shipped samples in one of three forms: frozen whole blood, isolated PBMCs, or DNA extracted from either of those sample types. About this clone itself: Its antigen specificity is not known. No qualities accompany the bases; no much larger clone lies one base away.

The immunoSEQ Assay, a bias-controlled multiplex PCR, was used to amplify TCRbeta CDR3 regions from genomic DNA. Under the source paper's analysis protocol: Within the assay, amplification of reference gene primers was used to estimate how many nucleated cells each sample contained. To quantify the absolute abundance of each unique TCRbeta CDR3 rearrangement, sequence reads were collapsed and filtered. For each sample, productive Simpson clonality was calculated by taking the square root of Simpson's diversity index across productive rearrangements. TCRdb stores this immuneACCESS table with in-frame sequences only. Part of the clones is absent; in the studies checked, under half of the shortfall reflects unresolved V genes, and no reason is known for the rest. Clone size and the V and J calls come from that table; the DNA yielded D and trimming. The sample table lists 120,000 or so clones, roughly four fifths of them with a count of one. 10% to 15% of the sample is in the top ten clones.

The clonotype originates from a man between 60 and 75 years old with acute or convalescent COVID-19. The sequence links TRBV3-1 (or the pseudogene TRBV3-2) to TRBJ1-1, and TRBD1 aligns with 7 junction nucleotides. Input material: peripheral blood. The CDR3 protein is CASSQAQTGSMNTEAFF. The nucleotide sequence reads TGTGCCAGCAGCCAAGCTCAGACAGGGAGTATGAACACTGAAGCTTTCTTT.